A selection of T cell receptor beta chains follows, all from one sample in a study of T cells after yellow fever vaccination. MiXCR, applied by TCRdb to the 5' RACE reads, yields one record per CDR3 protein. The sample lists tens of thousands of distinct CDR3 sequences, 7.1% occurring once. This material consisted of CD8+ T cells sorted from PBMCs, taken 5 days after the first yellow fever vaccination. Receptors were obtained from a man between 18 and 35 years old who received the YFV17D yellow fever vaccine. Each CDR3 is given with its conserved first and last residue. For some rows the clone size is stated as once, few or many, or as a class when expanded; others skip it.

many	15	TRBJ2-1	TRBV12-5	CASGLIAGTVNEQFF
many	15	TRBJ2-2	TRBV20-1	CSAAPRRTNTGELFF
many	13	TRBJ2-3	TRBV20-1	CSARDSSADTQYF
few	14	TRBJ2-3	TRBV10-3	CAISAGWETDTQYF
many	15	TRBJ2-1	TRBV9	CASSGEGNSYNEQFF
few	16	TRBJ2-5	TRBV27	CASSFTAGGAEETQYF
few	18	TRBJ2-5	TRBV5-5	CASRFLPGLAEPRETQYF
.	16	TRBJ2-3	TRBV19	CASRDGAWTSAPTQYF
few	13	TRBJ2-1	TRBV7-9	CAIMGGTYNEQFF
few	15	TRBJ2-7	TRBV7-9	CASSSVTAPPYEQYF
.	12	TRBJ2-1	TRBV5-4	CASSLDGTEQFF
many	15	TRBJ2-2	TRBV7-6	CASSLAGENTGELFF
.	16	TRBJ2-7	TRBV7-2	CASSLVPGGISYEQYF